The 27 T cell receptor beta chains below come from one sample, sequenced in a study of early T cells in non-severe SARS-CoV-2 infection. Using its own MiXCR run on the 5' RACE reads, TCRdb lists one record per CDR3 protein. This sample has 25,000 to 30,000 distinct CDR3 sequences, with 5% to 7% found just once. Input material: whole blood. These receptors were obtained from an adult who was a healthcare worker with PCR-confirmed SARS-CoV-2 infection or an uninfected control (not recorded which).

Ten or more counts support this clonotype. The chain combines TRBV20-1 with TRBJ1-1, with D perhaps matching TRBD1 (5 bases). The CDR3 extends over 12 amino acids. Trimming shortened V by 6 bases and J by 1 base, and 9 bases separated the two germline ends. CDR1 is DFQATT, CDR2 SNEGSKA, per germline (reference sequence). CDR3 residues: CSAPTANTEAFF. The CDR3, as DNA: TGCAGTGCCCCGACAGCGAACACTGAAGCTTTCTTT.

This clonotype was picked up many times. This chain connects TRBV20-1 to TRBJ1-2; D ambiguous. V shed 3 bases and J shed 2 bases, with 10 bases lying between them. CDR1 and CDR2 from the germline V gene are DFQATT and SNEGSKA (reference sequence). This CDR3 contains 13 residues. The CDR3, as DNA: TGCAGTGCTAGTGATTTCGAAAACTATGGCTACACCTTC. Translated, it gives CSASDFENYGYTF.

The CDR3 spells CSAFDGSTLQYF. The CDR3 DNA follows: TGCAGTGCTTTTGACGGGTCTACTCTGCAGTACTTC. V usage is TRBV20-1 and J usage is TRBJ2-7; D is unresolved. V was pared by 5 bases and J by 9 bases, with 17 bases between. CDR3 length equals 12 residues. Germline V CDR1 and CDR2: DFQATT, SNEGSKA (reference sequence).

The gene calls are TRBV11-2 and TRBJ2-7; no firm D call. V was trimmed by 1 base and J by 3 bases, leaving 4 bases between them. This CDR3 is built from 12 residues. Germline V gene sequence: CDR1 SGHAT, CDR2 FQNNGV. This CDR3 reads CASSLGIYEQYF. The CDR3 DNA follows: TGTGCCAGCAGCTTAGGTATCTACGAGCAGTACTTC.

There are many counts of this clonotype. The chain links TRBV29-1 to TRBJ1-2; perhaps TRBD1 as D (6 bases). This CDR3 comprises 11 residues. V was shortened by 6 bases and J by 8 bases, with 13 bases between the two germline ends. The germline V gene encodes CDR1 SQVTM and CDR2 ANQGSEA. CDR3 DNA sequence: TGCAGCGTGTTAACAGGGACGGGCTACACCTTC. Translated, it gives CSVLTGTGYTF.

This clonotype was picked up many times. This rearrangement joins TRBV13 to TRBJ2-3; D gene unclear. This CDR3 is built from 12 residues. CDR1 PRHDT and CDR2 FYEKMQ come from the germline V gene (reference sequence). The V gene lost 0 bases and the J gene lost 6 bases, with 4 bases spanning the gap. The CDR3 nucleotides are TGTGCCAGCAGCTTAGGGGTGGATACGCAGTATTTT. Protein product: CASSLGVDTQYF.

This clonotype was seen only a few times. The chain has TRBV6-1 and TRBJ1-1, with D tentatively TRBD1 (5 bases). The CDR3 is 13 residues long. Between the trimmed V and J ends, which lost 5 bases and 3 bases, there was a span of 10 bases. Germline lookup yields CDR1 MNHNS and CDR2 SASEGT. The CDR3 DNA sequence: TGTGCCAGCAGTTCCACAGGCCACACTGAAGCTTTCTTT. Protein product: CASSSTGHTEAFF.

The gene calls are TRBV29-1 and TRBJ2-3, with 13 bases matching TRBD2. The CDR3 runs to 16 residues. Germline V lookup: CDR1 SQVTM, CDR2 ANQGSEA. The V gene end was trimmed by 4 bases and the J gene end by 5 bases; junction bases not matched to a gene: 9. CDR3: CSVGGLAGVKVDTQYF. CDR3 DNA sequence: TGCAGCGTTGGAGGACTAGCGGGGGTAAAGGTAGATACGCAGTATTTT.

This clonotype was observed many times. The rearrangement uses TRBV6-1 and TRBJ1-2; a possible D gene is TRBD1 (6 bases). The length of the CDR3 is 13 residues. Germline loops: CDR1 MNHNS, CDR2 SASEGT. V dropped 3 bases and J dropped 4 bases, with 9 bases sitting between them. The CDR3 here is CASSEGGPYGYTF. In DNA, the CDR3 is TGTGCCAGCAGTGAGGGGGGGCCCTATGGCTACACCTTC.

The chain couples TRBV27 to TRBJ2-5, with unresolved D. The length of the CDR3 is 12 residues. Per germline, CDR1 MNHEY and CDR2 SMNVEV (reference sequence). V lost 3 bases to trimming and J lost 4 bases, with 6 bases between them. This chain's CDR3 is CASSFWGETQYF. CDR3 nucleotide sequence: TGTGCCAGCAGTTTCTGGGGAGAGACCCAGTACTTC.

This clonotype is medium-sized (0.01 to 0.1%) by share. The chain couples TRBV24-1 to TRBJ1-2, with unresolved D. The V end was cut by 5 bases, the J end by 0 bases, with 15 bases between. The CDR3 spans 16 residues. Germline V gene lookup returns CDR1 KGHDR and CDR2 SFDVKD. CDR3 nucleotides: TGTGCCACCAGTGCCCTCGTGGCTCGAGCTAACTATGGCTACACCTTC. As protein: CATSALVARANYGYTF.

This clonotype was seen many times. The chain couples TRBV27 to TRBJ1-2, with D perhaps matching TRBD1 (5 bases). V dropped 8 bases and J dropped 1 base, with 17 bases sitting between them. The V gene's germline CDR1 is MNHEY and CDR2 SMNVEV (reference sequence). The length of the CDR3 is 15 residues. The CDR3 region is CASASSDRINYGYTF. The CDR3 coding sequence is TGTGCCAGCGCGTCCTCTGACAGAATTAACTATGGCTACACCTTC.

By share, this clonotype ranks as medium-sized (0.01 to 0.1%). J is TRBJ2-2 and V is TRBV30; 10 nucleotides match TRBD1. This CDR3 is built from 15 residues. Germline CDR1 is GTSNPN and CDR2 is SVGIG (reference sequence). Trimming at V came to 8 bases and at J to 3 bases, leaving 9 bases not matched to a gene. The DNA of the CDR3 is TGTGCCGGGTCGACAGGGGGCTGGGACACCGGGGAGCTGTTTTTT. Translation: CAGSTGGWDTGELFF.

The table lists this clonotype with a few counts. The chain combines TRBV11-2 with TRBJ1-6; D remains unclear. The CDR3 loop spans 13 amino acids. Germline V gene data show CDR1 as SGHAT and CDR2 as FQNNGV. V was pared by 4 bases and J by 4 bases, with 5 bases between. DNA for the CDR3: TGTGCCAGCAGCTCCGGATATAATTCACCCCTCCACTTT. Encoded protein: CASSSGYNSPLHF.

This clonotype appeared a few times. The chain employs TRBV7-8 and TRBJ2-7, with D perhaps matching TRBD1 (6 bases). Per the germline V gene, CDR1 is SGHVS and CDR2 is FQNEAQ. The CDR3 consists of 15 residues. V lost 3 bases and J lost 2, with 14 bases in between. The CDR3 sequence is CASSFGGQGTYEQYF. The CDR3 DNA is TGTGCCAGCAGCTTTGGAGGCCAGGGGACCTACGAGCAGTACTTC.

This chain links TRBV9 with TRBJ2-3; 7 bases fit TRBD2. J lost 2 bases, V lost 0 bases, and 15 bases had no gene match. The CDR3 is 19 amino acids. CDR1 and CDR2 from the germline V gene are SGDLS and YYNGEE. CDR3: CASSVGGSVSGGHTDTQYF. CDR3 DNA sequence: TGTGCCAGCAGCGTAGGAGGGTCCGTGTCGGGGGGTCACACAGATACGCAGTATTTT.

V is TRBV7-9 and J is TRBJ1-1; D remains ambiguous. CDR3 length: 13 residues. V was cut by 7 bases and J by 0 bases, with 9 bases left in between. Per the germline V gene, CDR1 is SEHNR and CDR2 is FQNEAQ (reference sequence). The CDR3 sequence is CASILGVNTEAFF. The CDR3 DNA follows: TGTGCCAGCATCCTGGGAGTGAACACTGAAGCTTTCTTT.

This clonotype appeared many times. This chain uses TRBV7-6 with TRBJ2-5, with no clear D. Trimming took 2 bases from V and 1 from J, leaving 8 bases between them. This CDR3 comprises 14 residues. Germline CDR1 reads SGHVS; CDR2 reads FNYEAQ. CDR3: CASSLHERQETQYF. The CDR3 bases are TGTGCCAGCAGCTTACACGAGCGCCAAGAGACCCAGTACTTC.

This clonotype was seen more than once but under ten times. The rearrangement links TRBV11-2 to TRBJ2-4; TRBD1 agrees at 8 bases. In germline, CDR1 is SGHAT, CDR2 FQNNGV. The CDR3 is 12 amino acids. J gave up 9 bases and V 5 bases, and 3 bases lay outside the gene matches. CDR3 DNA sequence: TGTGCCAGCAGCCGGACAGGGTCCATTCAGTACTTC. This sequence encodes CASSRTGSIQYF.

Judged by abundance, this clonotype is medium-sized. The chain employs TRBV12-3 or TRBV12-4 and TRBJ2-7; D is possibly TRBD1 (5 bases). The CDR3 is made up of 12 amino acids. The ends were cut back, 5 bases at V and 3 bases at J, with 8 bases in the middle. The CDR3 DNA is TGTGCCAGCAGTCCTCAGGGCTACGAGCAGTACTTC. Translated, it gives CASSPQGYEQYF.

This chain uses TRBV7-8 with TRBJ2-5; D is undetermined. Looked up from germline, CDR1 is SGHVS and CDR2 is FQNEAQ. V lost 10 bases and J lost 5, with 8 bases in between. The CDR3 spans 10 residues. CDR3 loop: CATKRETQYF. For the CDR3, the DNA is TGTGCCACCAAACGCGAGACCCAGTACTTC.

This clonotype was recorded at least ten times. The junction departs from the called germline gene at one end, perhaps through a read error. The chain is built from TRBV20-1 and TRBJ2-7; the match to TRBD2 covers 9 bases. The CDR3 contains 13 residues. CDR1 is DFQATT and CDR2 is SNEGSKA in the germline V gene (reference sequence). As DNA, the CDR3 is TGTGGGGTAGCGGGAGATATGTATTACGAGCAGTACTTC. The encoded protein is CGVAGDMYYEQYF.

This clonotype was counted only a few times. The V gene is TRBV28, the J gene TRBJ2-1; D not resolved. Per the germline V gene, CDR1 is MDHEN and CDR2 is SYDVKM. Trimming cost V 3 bases and J 2 bases, with 5 bases left between them. This CDR3 is 13 amino acids long. CDR3: CASSFDPYNEQFF. The CDR3 nucleotides are TGTGCCAGCAGTTTCGACCCCTACAATGAGCAGTTCTTC. The full variable domain, rest sourced from reference TRBV28 and TRBJ2-1, is DVKVTQSSRYLVKRTGEKVFLECVQDMDHENMFWYRQDPGLGLRLIYFSYDVKMKEKGDIPEGYSVSREKKERFSLILESASTNQTSMYLCASSFDPYNEQFFGPGTRLTVL.

This clonotype came up many times. This chain links TRBV7-2 with TRBJ2-7; D is ambiguous. CDR1 is SGHTA, CDR2 FQGNSA, per germline. CDR3 length: 13 amino acids. Trimming shortened V by 4 bases and J by 2 bases, and 9 bases separated the two germline ends. CDR3 sequence reads: CASSWDEAYEQYF. In DNA, the CDR3 is TGTGCCAGCAGCTGGGATGAGGCCTACGAGCAGTACTTC.

This sequence joins TRBV7-9 and TRBJ2-1, with D perhaps matching TRBD2 (6 bases). Germline V gene data show CDR1 as SEHNR and CDR2 as FQNEAQ (reference sequence). This CDR3 comprises 16 residues. Trimming pared 0 bases from V and 0 bases from J, leaving 9 bases between. The CDR3 region is CASSLAGGTSYNEQFF. The CDR3 DNA follows: TGTGCCAGCAGCTTAGCCGGGGGTACCTCCTACAATGAGCAGTTCTTC.

This clonotype came up many times. This sequence joins TRBV10-3 and TRBJ2-5, with D unclear. The CDR3 consists of 12 residues. Germline V gives CDR1 ENHRY, CDR2 SYGVKD. V lost 2 bases, J lost 2 bases, and 3 bases lay in between. In DNA form, the CDR3 reads TGTGCCATCAGTGAGGTTCAAGAGACCCAGTACTTC. It yields the protein CAISEVQETQYF.

This clonotype was counted ten times or more. V usage is TRBV27 and J usage is TRBJ2-7, with D maybe TRBD1 (6 bases). Per germline, CDR1 MNHEY and CDR2 SMNVEV (reference sequence). V lost 6 bases, J lost 5 bases, and 14 bases lay in between. This CDR3 has 13 amino acids. CDR3 region: CASSLSGVHEQYF. The CDR3 nucleotides read TGTGCCAGCAGCCTGTCAGGGGTCCACGAGCAGTACTTC.